This T cell receptor beta chain was captured by sequencing in a study of beta chain features in type 1 diabetes. On the study more broadly: Regarding age, gender and cell yields, patients proved similar to healthy donors. Study findings and constraints: Moderate yet significant TCRB CDR3 shortening was seen in Type 1 diabetes patients in all four CD4+ subsets.

Trimming removed 6 bases from V and 7 bases from J; junction bases left unmatched: 9. The CDR3 covers 15 residues. Looked up from germline, CDR1 is SNHLY and CDR2 is FYNNEI. With regard to this clone: The antigen remains unidentified.

The investigators reverse transcribed all of the isolated RNA, so they sequenced expressed TCRB transcripts. Assay: immunoSEQ multiplex PCR; the TCRdb copy retains only in-frame clones and omits some. The repertoire holds roughly 170,000 clones, with approximately 13% as singletons. Sequencing was carried out using central memory CD4+ T cells from blood. The source of this sequence is a woman under 30 in good health. The chain links TRBV2 to TRBJ2-1; TRBD2 aligns across 10 bases. Written as DNA, the CDR3 is TGTGCCAGCAGGCAGCTAGCGGGAGTTGCTAATGAGCAGTTCTTC. This translates into CASRQLAGVANEQFF.